Below are 18 T cell receptor beta chains sequenced from a single sample in a study of patients and donors after allogeneic stem cell transplantation. In TCRdb, the RT-PCR reads were re-called with MiXCR into one record per CDR3 protein. Of more than 150,000 distinct CDR3 sequences in the sample, 24% were seen once. The sequencing sample was made of blood, either unsorted or a sorted T cell fraction (not recorded which). All receptors come from a human donor who was either an allogeneic HSCT recipient or a stem cell or donor lymphocyte infusion donor (not recorded which). It is not recorded whose cells these are; they may come from a transplant donor.

This clonotype was detected a few times. This sequence joins TRBV7-2 and TRBJ1-3; D gene ambiguous. V lost 2 bases and J lost 4, with 9 bases in between. Germline assignment: CDR1 SGHTA and CDR2 FQGNSA. There are 14 residues in the CDR3. CDR3 sequence reads: CASSLRAKGNTIYF. Here the CDR3 DNA reads TGTGCCAGCAGCTTAAGGGCGAAAGGAAACACCATATATTTT.

This clonotype was seen more than once but under ten times. The rearrangement uses TRBV7-8 and TRBJ1-5; TRBD1 agrees at 8 bases. V shed 1 base, J shed 7 bases, and the junction held 9 bases outside the gene matches. The CDR3 length is 16 residues. Per germline, CDR1 SGHVS and CDR2 FQNEAQ. The CDR3 region has the DNA TGTGCCAGCAGCTTAGGAGTTTGGGACAGGACGCAGCCCCAGCATTTT. It specifies CASSLGVWDRTQPQHF.

The chain uses TRBV20-1 and TRBJ2-7; D remains unclear. CDR3 length: 13 amino acids. Trimming took 0 bases from V and 4 from J, leaving 10 bases between them. CDR1 is DFQATT and CDR2 is SNEGSKA in the germline V gene (reference sequence). For the CDR3, the DNA is TGCAGTGCTAGAGATTGGTGGGATTACGAGCAGTACTTC. Its protein is CSARDWWDYEQYF.

In this sample, this clonotype turned up many times. The V gene is TRBV29-1, the J gene TRBJ1-1; D perhaps matches TRBD1 (6 bases). V was clipped by 0 bases and J by 9 bases, with 11 bases between them. Germline assignment: CDR1 SQVTM and CDR2 ANQGSEA. This CDR3 spans 12 amino acids. The CDR3 loop reads CSVEDPGVKAFF. DNA of the CDR3: TGCAGCGTTGAAGATCCAGGGGTTAAAGCTTTCTTT.

This sequence joins TRBV12-3 or TRBV12-4 and TRBJ2-2, with 8 nucleotides matching TRBD2. This CDR3 contains 16 residues. With 6 bases clipped from V and 7 bases from J, the junction kept 13 bases outside the gene matches. The CDR3 protein is CASSVPPGGPGGELFF. The CDR3 DNA is TGTGCCAGCAGCGTCCCTCCGGGAGGGCCTGGCGGGGAGCTGTTTTTT.

This clonotype occurred a few times. The CDR3 loop reads CSARVSGPGEQFF. The CDR3 bases are TGCAGTGCTAGAGTAAGTGGGCCGGGTGAGCAGTTCTTC. J is TRBJ2-1 and V is TRBV20-1; D not resolved. Germline values: CDR1 DFQATT, CDR2 SNEGSKA (reference sequence). Trimming took 1 base from V and 9 from J, leaving 13 bases between them. The CDR3 is 13 residues long.

Only a few counts were recorded for this clonotype. V usage is TRBV29-1 and J usage is TRBJ1-1; no firm D call. V dropped 4 bases and J dropped 0 bases, with 18 bases sitting between them. The CDR3 is 16 amino acids. In germline, CDR1 is SQVTM, CDR2 ANQGSEA. This CDR3 reads CSVAGESSLLNTEAFF. The CDR3 nucleotides are TGCAGCGTTGCGGGTGAGAGTAGCTTACTGAACACTGAAGCTTTCTTT.

This clonotype has a handful of counts. The chain employs TRBV20-1 and TRBJ2-1; possible D gene TRBD2, 5 bases. Trimming shortened V by 6 bases and J by 9 bases, and 18 bases separated the two germline ends. CDR1 is DFQATT and CDR2 is SNEGSKA in the germline V gene (reference sequence). This CDR3 spans 13 amino acids. In nucleotides, the CDR3 is TGCAGTGCCCTATACGCGGGCCAACCTGAGCAGTTCTTC. This codes for CSALYAGQPEQFF.

This clonotype was seen only a few times. The V and J genes are TRBV5-1 and TRBJ2-3; D uncertain. The CDR3 runs 14 residues. The germline V gene encodes CDR1 SGHRS and CDR2 YFSETQ. Trimming pared 0 bases from V and 0 bases from J, leaving 5 bases between. The CDR3 region is CASSLESSTDTQYF. The CDR3, as DNA: TGCGCCAGCAGCTTGGAGAGCAGCACAGATACGCAGTATTTT.

CDR3 nucleotide sequence: TGTGCCAGCTTCCGGGAGCTGGGGGATGAGCAGTTCTTC. Encoded protein: CASFRELGDEQFF. The chain recombines TRBV12-3 or TRBV12-4 with TRBJ2-1; D perhaps matches TRBD2 (6 bases). The V gene lost 8 bases and the J gene lost 8 bases, with 16 bases spanning the gap. The CDR3 extends over 13 amino acids.

This chain joins TRBV19 and TRBJ2-7; 7 bases are shared with TRBD1. Germline loops: CDR1 LNHDA, CDR2 SQIVND (reference sequence). V was clipped by 5 bases and J by 12 bases; unmatched bases: 16. The CDR3 length is 14 residues. CDR3 sequence reads: CASSSTGAAALLYF. CDR3 bases: TGTGCCAGTAGTTCTACAGGGGCCGCCGCCCTTCTGTACTTC.

V usage is TRBV9 and J usage is TRBJ2-7, with 7 bases identical to TRBD1. The germline V gene has CDR1 SGDLS and CDR2 YYNGEE. This CDR3 contains 14 residues. J lost 4 bases, V lost 3 bases, and 7 bases had no gene match. CDR3 residues: CASSAADRDYEQYF. CDR3 nucleotide sequence: TGTGCCAGCAGCGCAGCTGACAGGGATTACGAGCAGTACTTC.

This chain uses TRBV4-1 with TRBJ1-1; D not certain. Germline V gene lookup returns CDR1 MGHRA and CDR2 YSYEKL. The germline V and J ends were trimmed by 2 bases and 3 bases, with 7 bases remaining between them. The CDR3 is 13 residues long. CDR3 region: CASSQKGDTEAFF. DNA for the CDR3: TGCGCCAGCAGCCAAAAAGGAGACACTGAAGCTTTCTTT.

V usage is TRBV14 and J usage is TRBJ1-5, with 9 nucleotides matching TRBD1. Germline loops: CDR1 SGHDN, CDR2 FVKESK. The V and J ends lost 6 bases and 4 bases, in that order; junction bases with no gene match: 10. CDR3 length: 16 amino acids. CDR3: CASRSPGQGRNQPQHF. In DNA form, the CDR3 reads TGTGCCAGCAGGTCACCGGGACAGGGAAGAAATCAGCCCCAGCATTTT.

The chain joins TRBV5-1 to TRBJ2-7; no reliable D call. In germline, CDR1 is SGHRS, CDR2 YFSETQ. The V and J ends lost 1 base and 5 bases respectively, with 16 bases between them. The CDR3 contains 15 residues. The CDR3 nucleotides are TGCGCCAGCAGCTTGAGCAGCCGACTCCGGGACGAGCAGTACTTC. This codes for CASSLSSRLRDEQYF.

This rearrangement joins TRBV6-5 to TRBJ1-6, with 9 positions matching TRBD1. V shed 0 bases, J shed 9 bases, and the junction held 3 bases outside the gene matches. This CDR3 comprises 15 residues. CDR1 and CDR2 from the germline V gene are MNHEY and SVGAGI. CDR3 residues: CASSYSGQGSSPLHF. CDR3 bases: TGTGCCAGCAGTTACTCCGGACAGGGGAGTTCACCCCTCCACTTT.

This chain connects TRBV20-1 to TRBJ2-7; weak D call: TRBD1 (6 bases). The CDR3 length is 14 residues. The germline V and J ends were trimmed by 3 bases and 2 bases, with 14 bases remaining between them. Germline CDR1 DFQATT, CDR2 SNEGSKA (reference sequence). In DNA form, the CDR3 reads TGCAGTGCTAGTTTGACAGGTCTCGCCTACGAGCAGTACTTC. Translated: CSASLTGLAYEQYF.

The rearrangement joins TRBV20-1 to TRBJ1-3; D call uncertain. V was cut by 3 bases and J by 4 bases, with 13 bases left in between. The CDR3 runs to 14 residues. Germline V gene sequence: CDR1 DFQATT, CDR2 SNEGSKA (reference sequence). The CDR3 DNA reads TGCAGTGCTAGGCTGCCAGGCCGGGGAAACACCATATATTTT. It specifies CSARLPGRGNTIYF.